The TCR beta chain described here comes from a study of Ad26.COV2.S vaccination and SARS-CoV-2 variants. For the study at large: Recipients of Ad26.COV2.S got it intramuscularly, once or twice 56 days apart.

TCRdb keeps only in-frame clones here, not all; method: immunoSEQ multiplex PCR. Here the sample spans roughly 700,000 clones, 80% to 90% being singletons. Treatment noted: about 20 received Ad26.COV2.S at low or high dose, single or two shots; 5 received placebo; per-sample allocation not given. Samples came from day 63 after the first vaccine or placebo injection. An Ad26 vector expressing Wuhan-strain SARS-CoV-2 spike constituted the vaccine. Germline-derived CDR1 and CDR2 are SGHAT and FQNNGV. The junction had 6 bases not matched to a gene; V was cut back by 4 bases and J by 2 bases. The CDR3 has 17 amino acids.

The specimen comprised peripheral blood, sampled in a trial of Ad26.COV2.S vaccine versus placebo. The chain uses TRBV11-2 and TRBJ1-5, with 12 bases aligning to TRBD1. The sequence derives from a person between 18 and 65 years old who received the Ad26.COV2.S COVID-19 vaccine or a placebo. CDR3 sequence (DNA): TGTGCCAGCAGCTCCTCCGGGACAGGGGGCCGCAATCAGCCCCAGCATTTT. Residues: CASSSSGTGGRNQPQHF.